One sample yielded the 23 T cell receptor beta chains listed below, sequenced in a study of blood T cell repertoires in COVID-19. Sequencing used immunoSEQ multiplex PCR; TCRdb keeps in-frame clones, though not all of them. The sample gives about 94,000 clones, about four fifths of which show up once; under 20% is in the top ten. What was sequenced was peripheral blood. The receptor set was obtained from a human donor in a cohort sampled during active COVID-19.

In DNA form, the CDR3 reads TGTGCCAGCAGCTTAGATACGGCGGTCTACGAGCAGTACTTC. Translated: CASSLDTAVYEQYF. The chain uses TRBV11-2 and TRBJ2-7; D call uncertain. Germline loops: CDR1 SGHAT, CDR2 FQNNGV. V lost 0 bases to trimming and J lost 3 bases, with 9 bases between them. CDR3 length: 14 residues.

The V and J genes are TRBV10-3 and TRBJ2-7, with D possibly TRBD2 on 6 matching bases. The V gene's germline CDR1 is ENHRY and CDR2 SYGVKD. The CDR3 extends over 13 amino acids. V was pared by 4 bases and J by 7 bases, with 14 bases between. The CDR3 region is CAISGGLPREQYF. CDR3 DNA: TGTGCCATCAGTGGGGGACTCCCTAGGGAGCAGTACTTC.

The gene calls are TRBV5-4 and TRBJ2-5; a possible D gene is TRBD2 (6 bases). Looked up from germline, CDR1 is SGHNT and CDR2 is YYREEE (reference sequence). CDR3 size: 16 residues. The ends were cut back, 4 bases at V and 4 bases at J, with 20 bases in the middle. This chain's CDR3 is CASSRLLGGRGETQYF. CDR3 bases: TGTGCCAGCAGCCGTCTTCTGGGGGGACGAGGAGAGACCCAGTACTTC.

The rearrangement uses TRBV2 and TRBJ1-3, with a possible D match to TRBD1 (6 bases). The germline gives CDR1 SNHLY, CDR2 FYNNEI. The CDR3 has 15 residues. The V end lost 4 bases, the J end lost 2 bases, and 12 bases lay between the germline ends. CDR3 in amino acids: CASSVQGVPGNTIYF. In nucleotides, the CDR3 is TGTGCCAGCAGTGTACAGGGAGTCCCTGGAAACACCATATATTTT.

The chain combines TRBV29-1 with TRBJ1-2, with 7 bases matching TRBD1. The CDR3 runs to 12 residues. CDR1 is SQVTM and CDR2 is ANQGSEA in the germline V gene. J gave up 3 bases and V 6 bases, and 4 bases lay outside the gene matches. The CDR3 DNA sequence: TGCAGCGTGACGACAGGGTACTATGGCTACACCTTC. Amino acid sequence: CSVTTGYYGYTF.

This chain uses TRBV19 with TRBJ2-3; D is undetermined. Between the trimmed V and J ends, which lost 3 bases and 1 base, there was a span of 5 bases. Germline assignment: CDR1 LNHDA and CDR2 SQIVND (reference sequence). This CDR3 is 13 amino acids long. The CDR3 nucleotides read TGTGCCAGTAGTATGAGCGGCACAGATACGCAGTATTTT. Amino acids: CASSMSGTDTQYF.

The CDR3 region has the DNA TGTGCCAGCAGTTACTCCCCAGGACAGGGAAACTCCTACGAGCAGTACTTC. Encoded protein: CASSYSPGQGNSYEQYF. The chain joins TRBV6-2 or TRBV6-3 to TRBJ2-7; 8 nucleotides agree with TRBD1. Germline V lookup: CDR1 MNHEY, CDR2 SVGEGT. V trimming: 0 bases; J trimming: 0 bases; junction bases outside the gene matches: 7. This CDR3 has 17 residues.

This chain links TRBV9 with TRBJ2-3; 15 positions agree with TRBD2. Germline V lookup: CDR1 SGDLS, CDR2 YYNGEE. This CDR3 has 17 amino acids. Trimming at V came to 4 bases and at J to 2 bases, leaving 5 bases not matched to a gene. CDR3 residues: CASSMGLAGGSTDTQYF. The CDR3 DNA sequence: TGTGCCAGCAGCATGGGACTAGCGGGAGGATCCACAGATACGCAGTATTTT.

The chain joins TRBV7-9 to TRBJ2-7; 7 bases map to TRBD1. V lost 3 bases and J lost 0; bases outside the gene matches: 2. The CDR3 is made up of 14 amino acids. Germline values: CDR1 SEHNR, CDR2 FQNEAQ (reference sequence). In DNA, the CDR3 is TGTGCCAGCAGCTTCGACAGGGACTCCTACGAGCAGTACTTC. It specifies CASSFDRDSYEQYF.

This clone was picked up one time. The chain has TRBV20-1 and TRBJ2-3; 10 nucleotides line up with TRBD2. This CDR3 is 16 amino acids long. CDR1 and CDR2 from the germline V gene are DFQATT and SNEGSKA (reference sequence). J was trimmed by 3 bases and V by 3 bases; bases with no gene match: 9. In nucleotides, the CDR3 is TGCAGTGCTAGTGGCAGCGGGAGGGCCGGGACAGATACGCAGTATTTT. It encodes CSASGSGRAGTDTQYF.

The rearrangement links TRBV14 to TRBJ2-7, with TRBD2 identical over 7 bases. CDR1 SGHDN and CDR2 FVKESK come from the germline V gene. The CDR3 totals 16 residues. V gave up 0 bases and J gave up 5 bases; unmatched junction bases: 10. CDR3 sequence: CASSQERRERGNEQYF. The DNA for the CDR3 is TGTGCCAGCAGCCAAGAGAGGCGGGAGCGCGGTAACGAGCAGTACTTC.

The rearrangement uses TRBV2 and TRBJ1-4; 9 bases agree with TRBD1. Trimming cost V 3 bases and J 0 bases; bases outside gene matches: 2. The CDR3 length is 16 residues. The germline gives CDR1 SNHLY, CDR2 FYNNEI. DNA of the CDR3: TGTGCCAGCAGTGATGGGACAGGGACAACTAATGAAAAACTGTTTTTT. Encoded protein: CASSDGTGTTNEKLFF.

The chain joins TRBV29-1 to TRBJ2-7; TRBD2 matches at 12 bases. The CDR3 runs 19 residues. J lost 4 bases, V lost 7 bases, and 23 bases had no gene match. Germline V gives CDR1 SQVTM, CDR2 ANQGSEA. The CDR3 is CSAAGQGVRTSGTWYEQYF. The CDR3, as DNA: TGCAGCGCCGCCGGACAGGGGGTGAGGACTAGCGGGACGTGGTACGAGCAGTACTTC.

The rearrangement uses TRBV6-5 and TRBJ2-7; TRBD2 matches 9 bases. The V and J ends lost 2 bases and 6 bases, in that order; junction bases with no gene match: 8. The CDR3 is made up of 15 amino acids. Germline V gives CDR1 MNHEY, CDR2 SVGAGI. Written as DNA, the CDR3 is TGTGCCAGCAGTTACGGAGGGGGCGGGAGGGGCGAGCAGTACTTC. The encoded protein is CASSYGGGGRGEQYF.

V is TRBV28 and J is TRBJ2-7, with 8 nucleotides matching TRBD1. The CDR3 length is 15 residues. The junction had 7 bases not matched to a gene; V was cut back by 6 bases and J by 0 bases. CDR1 is MDHEN, CDR2 SYDVKM, per germline. The CDR3 here is CASSPNGQGSYEQYF. The CDR3 bases are TGTGCCAGCAGCCCCAACGGACAGGGCTCCTACGAGCAGTACTTC.

V and J are TRBV6-6 and TRBJ1-5; D possibly corresponds to TRBD1 (5 bases). The CDR3 covers 14 residues. CDR1 and CDR2 (germline): MNHNY, SVGAGI (reference sequence). Trimming stripped 6 bases from V and 0 bases from J, with 9 bases between. CDR3 residues: CASSRQISNQPQHF. In DNA form, the CDR3 reads TGTGCCAGCAGCAGACAGATTAGCAATCAGCCCCAGCATTTT.

The chain employs TRBV28 and TRBJ1-3; tentatively, D is TRBD1 (5 bases). From germline, CDR1 is MDHEN and CDR2 SYDVKM. The germline V and J ends were trimmed by 2 bases and 4 bases, with 18 bases remaining between them. The CDR3 runs 17 residues. This CDR3 reads CASSLPGRGRSGNTIYF. DNA for the CDR3: TGTGCCAGCAGTTTACCTGGACGGGGGAGGTCGGGAAACACCATATATTTT.

This chain links TRBV5-1 with TRBJ2-1, with TRBD1 identical over 11 bases. The CDR3 consists of 16 residues. Looked up from germline, CDR1 is SGHRS and CDR2 is YFSETQ. J gave up 8 bases and V 4 bases, and 11 bases lay outside the gene matches. CDR3 DNA sequence: TGCGCCAGCAGCCCATTCCCGGGACAGGGGGGTCATGAGCAGTTCTTC. This encodes CASSPFPGQGGHEQFF. Using reference TRBV5-1 and TRBJ2-1 for the parts outside the CDR3, the full variable domain is KAGVTQTPRYLIKTRGQQVTLSCSPISGHRSVSWYQQTPGQGLQFLFEYFSETQRNKGNFPGRFSGRQFSNSRSEMNVSTLELGDSALYLCASSPFPGQGGHEQFFGPGTRLTVL.

A few counts support this clone. The chain links TRBV6-5 to TRBJ1-5, with D tentatively TRBD1 (5 bases). Trimming removed 0 bases from V and 7 bases from J, with 13 bases in between. The CDR3 runs to 15 residues. Looked up from germline, CDR1 is MNHEY and CDR2 is SVGAGI. The CDR3 nucleotides are TGTGCCAGCAGTTACTCGGTAGGGGCCAACCAGCCCCAGCATTTT. Its translation: CASSYSVGANQPQHF.

V is TRBV27 and J is TRBJ1-6; TRBD1 aligns across 9 bases. After removal of 5 bases from V and 0 bases from J, the junction contained 5 bases not matched to a gene. The CDR3 length is 17 residues. Germline V CDR1 and CDR2: MNHEY, SMNVEV (reference sequence). For the CDR3, the DNA is TGTGCCAGCAGTGCCGGACAGGGGAGCTCCTATAATTCACCCCTCCACTTT. Translated: CASSAGQGSSYNSPLHF.

This chain uses TRBV5-5 with TRBJ2-7, with 7 bases identical to TRBD2. The CDR3 consists of 14 residues. CDR1 is SGHKS and CDR2 is YYEKEE in the germline V gene (reference sequence). Germline trimming cut 0 bases from V and 7 bases from J; bases unmatched to any gene: 7. CDR3 bases: TGTGCCAGCAGCTTGGGGGCGGGAGCCCGGGAGCAGTACTTC. Translation gives CASSLGAGAREQYF.

V usage is TRBV27 and J usage is TRBJ1-4; D gene unclear. V lost 4 bases to trimming and J lost 8 bases, with 14 bases between them. The CDR3 is 14 residues long. Germline assignment: CDR1 MNHEY and CDR2 SMNVEV (reference sequence). The CDR3 DNA follows: TGTGCCAGCAGTTCACTTACCCTGGAGGAAAAACTGTTTTTT. It encodes CASSSLTLEEKLFF.

This clone has a single count. CDR3 amino acids: CASSSRRLAYEQYF. Here the CDR3 DNA reads TGTGCCAGCAGCTCGAGACGACTAGCTTACGAGCAGTACTTC. The gene calls are TRBV7-8 and TRBJ2-7; the match to TRBD2 covers 7 bases. Trimming cost V 4 bases and J 4 bases; bases outside gene matches: 7. The CDR3 has 14 residues. Germline CDR1 and CDR2: SGHVS and FQNEAQ. Looking up the rest from reference TRBV7-8 and TRBJ2-7 gives the full variable domain: GAGVSQSPRYKVAKRGQDVALRCDPISGHVSLFWYQQALGQGPEFLTYFQNEAQLDKSGLPSDRFFAERPEGSVSTLKIQRTQQEDSAVYLCASSSRRLAYEQYFGPGTRLTVT.